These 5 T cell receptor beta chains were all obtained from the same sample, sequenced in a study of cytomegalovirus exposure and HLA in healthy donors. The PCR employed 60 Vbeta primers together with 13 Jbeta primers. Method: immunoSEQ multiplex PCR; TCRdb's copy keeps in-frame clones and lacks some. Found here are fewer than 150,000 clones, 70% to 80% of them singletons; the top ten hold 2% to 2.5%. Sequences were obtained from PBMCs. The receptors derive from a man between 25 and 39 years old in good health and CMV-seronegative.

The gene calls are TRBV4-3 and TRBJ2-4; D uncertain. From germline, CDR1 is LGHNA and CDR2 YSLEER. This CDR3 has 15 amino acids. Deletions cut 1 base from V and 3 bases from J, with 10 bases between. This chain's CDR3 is CASSQGVLGKNIQYF. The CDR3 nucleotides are TGCGCCAGCAGCCAAGGAGTTCTAGGCAAAAACATTCAGTACTTC.

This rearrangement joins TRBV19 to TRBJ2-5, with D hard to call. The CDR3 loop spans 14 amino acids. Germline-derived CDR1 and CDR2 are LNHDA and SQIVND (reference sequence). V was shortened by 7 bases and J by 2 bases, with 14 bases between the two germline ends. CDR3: CASNTPTRQETQYF. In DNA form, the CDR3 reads TGTGCCAGTAACACCCCGACACGTCAAGAGACCCAGTACTTC.

The CDR3 DNA reads as TGTGCCATCAGTGAGCTTATTACAGGGAACACTGAAGCTTTCTTT. Its translation is CAISELITGNTEAFF. The chain carries TRBV10-3 and TRBJ1-1, with D tentatively TRBD1 (5 bases). The V end lost 2 bases, the J end lost 1 base, and 11 bases lay between the germline ends. This CDR3 comprises 15 residues. Germline V gene data show CDR1 as ENHRY and CDR2 as SYGVKD.

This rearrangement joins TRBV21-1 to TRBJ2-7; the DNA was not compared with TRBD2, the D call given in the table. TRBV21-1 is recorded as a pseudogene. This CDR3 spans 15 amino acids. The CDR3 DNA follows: TGTGCCAGGCCGCCTAATTTAAGCGGGAAGGGCGAGCAGTACTTC. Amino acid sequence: CARPPNLSGKGEQYF.

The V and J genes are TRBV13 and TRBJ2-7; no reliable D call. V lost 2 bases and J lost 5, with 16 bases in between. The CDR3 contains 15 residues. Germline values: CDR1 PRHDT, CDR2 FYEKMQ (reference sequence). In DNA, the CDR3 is TGTGCCAGCAGCTTATCCACCGCTATAGGAGACGAGCAGTACTTC. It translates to CASSLSTAIGDEQYF.